These 31 T cell receptor beta chains were sequenced from one sample in a study of tumor-infiltrating lymphocytes in primary liver carcinoma (dated by TCRdb to the late 2010s). Total RNA and DNA were co-extracted without cell sorting from roughly 20-30 mg of bulk tissue using the AllPrep DNA/RNA mini kit. TCRdb shows the sequencer as Illumina HiSeq 2500. Starting from roughly 540 ng total RNA, TCRbeta-specific cDNA was produced by reverse transcription with a constant-region primer and ProtoScript II reverse transcriptase. Construction of the TCRbeta libraries relied on three nested rounds of multiplex PCR, following a slightly modified ARM-PCR procedure. Each of the first two PCR rounds ran for approximately 10 cycles and used multiplex TRBV1-TRBV30 forward primers together with a Cbeta reverse primer. The public sequencing data were trimmed at Q25 with fastp and processed into clonotypes with MiXCR by TCRdb, which kept only in-frame beta chains. Entries that share a CDR3 protein sequence are merged under the most common genes and DNA. The sample table holds tens of thousands of distinct CDR3 sequences, of which around 70% were seen once. In total, the top ten clones hold roughly 21% of the sample.

Sequencing used liver tumor tissue from sampling region 1. The meaning of the sample's cell subset or site label: tumor region T1, superior pole. These receptors originate from a man aged 40-50 years with primary liver carcinoma and hepatitis B virus infection.

Remarks on this clonotype: The junction departs from germline at one end; a sequencing error may be responsible. The chain employs TRBV12-3 or TRBV12-4 and TRBJ2-7; TRBD1 might be the D (5 bases). The CDR3 runs to 14 residues. CDR3 protein: CASRPTGVTGEQCF. As DNA, the CDR3 is TGTGCCAGCCGCCCTACGGGTGTAACAGGCGAGCAGTGCTTC.

This clonotype has a count of ten or more. V usage is TRBV4-1 and J usage is TRBJ2-5; TRBD1 aligns across 7 bases. Germline CDR1 MGHRA, CDR2 YSYEKL. V was pared by 2 bases and J by 1 base, with 1 base of the junction left unmatched. CDR3 length equals 14 residues. The CDR3 bases are TGCGCCAGCAGCCAAAACAGGGGCCAAGAGACCCAGTACTTC. Translated: CASSQNRGQETQYF.

Regarding this clonotype: The junction and the germline gene differ at one end; a read error may be behind it. The V call is TRBV24-1, the J call TRBJ2-1; 8 bases are a match to TRBD1. The CDR3 spans 14 residues. The germline V gene encodes CDR1 KGHDR and CDR2 SFDVKD. CDR3 DNA sequence: TGTACCACCAGTGCCCCCCAGGGGGCTGGTGAGCAGTTCTTC. It is translated as CTTSAPQGAGEQFF.

On this clonotype itself: The junction departs from the called germline gene at one end, perhaps through a read error. The chain couples TRBV6-1 to TRBJ2-7; D is possibly TRBD1 or TRBD2 (5 bases each). The CDR3 runs 13 residues. The germline gives CDR1 MNHNS, CDR2 SASEGT. CDR3: CASSRDGYYDQYF. CDR3 DNA sequence: TGTGCCAGCAGTAGGGACGGGTACTACGACCAGTACTTC.

This clonotype was recorded once. The rearrangement joins TRBV28 to TRBJ2-1, with TRBD2 identical over 7 bases. CDR3 length: 15 amino acids. V was clipped by 10 bases and J by 6 bases; unmatched bases: 15. CDR1 MDHEN and CDR2 SYDVKM come from the germline V gene. The CDR3 DNA sequence: TGTGCCATCAGCGATTTTGCATGGGGGGGCAATGAGCAGTTCTTC. Its translation is CAISDFAWGGNEQFF.

V gene TRBV4-1 combines with J gene TRBJ2-1; no firm D call. Germline values: CDR1 MGHRA, CDR2 YSYEKL. V was cut by 0 bases and J by 0 bases, with 9 bases left in between. The CDR3 has 16 amino acids. CDR3 DNA sequence: TGCGCCAGCAGCCAAGATCCCCAGTGCTCCTACAATGAGCAGTTCTTC. It is translated as CASSQDPQCSYNEQFF.

To note about this clonotype: Lacking the conserved final phenylalanine or tryptophan, this CDR3 likely reflects a read error. This chain joins TRBV28 and TRBJ2-7; the D gene is possibly TRBD2 (5 bases). V lost 5 bases to trimming and J lost 4 bases, with 18 bases between them. This CDR3 comprises 15 residues. Germline assignment: CDR1 MDHEN and CDR2 SYDVKM. The CDR3 is CASSPMRPGKYEQYL. The CDR3 nucleotides are TGTGCCAGCAGTCCAATGCGCCCCGGGAAGTACGAGCAGTACCTC.

Concerning this clonotype: An end of the junction differs from the germline gene, which may be a read error. The chain has TRBV5-4 and TRBJ2-5; 7 nucleotides agree with TRBD1. This CDR3 region has 13 residues. CDR1 is SGHNT, CDR2 YYREEE, per germline (reference sequence). The CDR3 region is CANSLRGRETQYF. The CDR3 DNA reads TGTGCCAACAGCTTGAGGGGGCGAGAGACCCAGTACTTC.

A remark on this clonotype: A junction end diverges from the germline sequence, so it may reflect a read error. The genes are TRBV6-5 and TRBJ2-7, with TRBD2 matching 9 bases. Germline-derived CDR1 and CDR2 are MNHEY and SVGAGI. The CDR3 spans 15 residues. CDR3 sequence reads: CTSSRGQAGGYGQYF. In DNA form, the CDR3 reads TGTACCAGCAGTCGGGGACAAGCGGGAGGCTACGGGCAGTACTTC.

Turning to this clonotype: The junction and the germline gene differ at one end; a read error may be behind it. The J gene is TRBJ2-7, the V gene TRBV5-1, with TRBD2 matching over 7 bases. The CDR3 extends over 14 amino acids. The germline gives CDR1 SGHRS, CDR2 YFSETQ. CDR3 in DNA: TGCGCCAGCAGCTTGGGACTAGTGGGAGGGGACCAGTGCTTC. This sequence encodes CASSLGLVGGDQCF.

In this sample, this clonotype turned up many times. The V and J genes are TRBV6-6 and TRBJ2-3; TRBD2 might be the D (6 bases). Looked up from germline, CDR1 is MNHNY and CDR2 is SVGAGI (reference sequence). V lost 7 bases, J lost 5 bases, and 19 bases lay in between. The CDR3 has 15 amino acids. CDR3 amino acids: CASIHPGLDRDTQYF. CDR3 coding DNA: TGTGCCAGCATCCATCCGGGACTTGACAGAGATACGCAGTATTTT.

Comments on this clonotype: With a much larger clone just one base away, this may be a read error. The chain uses TRBV4-1 and TRBJ2-5; unclear D gene. The CDR3 length is 15 residues. Germline lookup yields CDR1 MGHRA and CDR2 YSYEKL. This CDR3 reads CASGQAISNRETQYF. The CDR3 nucleotides are TGCGCCAGCGGCCAAGCGATTTCTAATAGGGAGACCCAGTACTTC.

This clonotype has only one observation. Sequence at one end of the junction differs from germline and may be a read error. The CDR3 DNA reads as TGTGCCAGTAGCTTGGTTGCAGGGGGCTTCAACTACGAGCAGTACTTC. Translated, it gives CASSLVAGGFNYEQYF. The J gene is TRBJ2-7, the V gene TRBV5-5; 8 nucleotides align to TRBD1. Looked up from germline, CDR1 is SGHKS and CDR2 is YYEKEE (reference sequence). The CDR3 runs to 16 residues.

The V call is TRBV28, the J call TRBJ2-7, with D tentatively TRBD1 or TRBD2 (5 bases each). Trimming left V 5 bases short and J 9 bases short, with 17 bases between. In germline, CDR1 is MDHEN, CDR2 SYDVKM. The CDR3 consists of 13 residues. CDR3 protein: CASSLGTAGGQYF. For the CDR3, the DNA is TGTGCCAGCAGTCTGGGGACGGCGGGTGGGCAGTACTTC.

This clonotype was detected once. A junction boundary mismatches the germline segment, possibly from a read error. The chain combines TRBV28 with TRBJ1-1; weak D call: TRBD1 (6 bases). Per germline, CDR1 MDHEN and CDR2 SYDVKM. This CDR3 region has 14 residues. The CDR3 coding sequence is TGTGCCAGTCACAGCCAGGGGTTGAACTCTGAAGCTTTCTTT. It yields the protein CASHSQGLNSEAFF.

Remarks on this clonotype: The conserved phenylalanine or tryptophan is not found at the CDR3 terminus, so this likely reflects a read error. The V and J genes are TRBV29-1 and TRBJ1-5; D ambiguous. Germline V lookup: CDR1 SQVTM, CDR2 ANQGSEA. The CDR3 consists of 13 residues. This CDR3 reads CSVSGPGNQPQHL. In DNA, the CDR3 is TGTAGCGTTAGCGGTCCGGGCAATCAGCCCCAGCATCTT.

This clonotype came up a few times. This chain connects TRBV28 to TRBJ1-3; weak D call: TRBD1 (6 bases). V was cut by 5 bases and J by 0 bases, with 23 bases left in between. CDR1 MDHEN and CDR2 SYDVKM come from the germline V gene. The length of the CDR3 is 19 residues. The CDR3 region is CASSPRTVQSDTSGNTIYF. The CDR3, as DNA: TGTGCCAGCAGTCCTCGGACAGTGCAATCGGATACCTCTGGAAACACCATATATTTT.

As for this clonotype: Germline and junction disagree at one end, which may indicate a read error. The rearrangement uses TRBV6-1 and TRBJ2-3, with 8 bases aligning to TRBD1. Germline-derived CDR1 and CDR2 are MNHNS and SASEGT. The CDR3 consists of 15 residues. As DNA, the CDR3 is TGTGTCAGCAGAGACAGGGGCCGTAACACAGATACGCGGTATTTT. Its translation is CVSRDRGRNTDTRYF.

Remarks on this clonotype: The CDR3 carries no conserved terminal phenylalanine or tryptophan, so it likely arises from a read error. The gene calls are TRBV5-1 and TRBJ2-6; TRBD1 matches 8 bases. The CDR3 has 18 amino acids. Germline lookup yields CDR1 SGHRS and CDR2 YFSETQ. Trimming cost V 1 base and J 4 bases; bases outside gene matches: 10. DNA for the CDR3: TGCGCCAGCAGCTTGCAGGCAGGGGGCTACTCAGGGGCCAACGTCCTGACTATC. Translation: CASSLQAGGYSGANVLTI.

In the case of this clonotype: One end of the junction varies from germline; a read error may be responsible. The chain uses TRBV11-1 and TRBJ2-3, with TRBD2 matching over 9 bases. CDR3 length: 16 residues. Looked up from germline, CDR1 is SGHAT and CDR2 is FQDESV (reference sequence). The CDR3 loop is CASSKRLAVSTDTQYF. Here the CDR3 DNA reads TGTGCCAGCAGCAAGAGACTAGCGGTTAGCACGGATACGCAATATTTT. Using reference TRBV11-1 and TRBJ2-3 for the parts outside the CDR3, the full variable domain is EAEVAQSPRYKITEKSQAVAFWCDPISGHATLYWYRQILGQGPELLVQFQDESVVDDSQLPKDRFSAERLKGVDSTLKIQPAELGDSAMYLCASSKRLAVSTDTQYFGPGTRLTVL.

With regard to this clonotype: A much more abundant neighbour one base away suggests this may be a read error. The chain links TRBV30 to TRBJ2-5, with a possible D match to TRBD2 (5 bases). The CDR3 contains 13 residues. CDR1 and CDR2 (germline): GTSNPN, SVGIG (reference sequence). CDR3 DNA: TGTGTCTGGAGTGTGGGCGGGCAAGAGACCCAGTACTTC. Amino acids: CVWSVGGQETQYF.

By sample share, this clonotype is medium-sized. V and J are TRBV10-3 and TRBJ2-1; 9 bases fit TRBD2. Germline V gene sequence: CDR1 ENHRY, CDR2 SYGVKD. The junction had 5 bases not matched to a gene; V was cut back by 3 bases and J by 8 bases. The CDR3 covers 14 residues. CDR3 region: CAISDRGGGDEQFF. The CDR3 DNA sequence: TGTGCCATCAGTGATAGAGGCGGGGGGGATGAGCAGTTCTTC.

As for this clonotype: Because the CDR3 is missing its conserved closing phenylalanine or tryptophan, this is likely a read error. The chain employs TRBV4-2 and TRBJ2-3; TRBD2 aligns across 9 bases. CDR1 and CDR2 (germline): LGHNA, YNFKEQ. The CDR3 consists of 20 residues. V was clipped by 1 base and J by 5 bases; unmatched bases: 19. CDR3 in amino acids: CASSQGGGAGTSRRGDTQYS. The CDR3 region has the DNA TGTGCCAGCAGCCAAGGAGGGGGGGCCGGGACTAGCAGGAGGGGAGATACGCAGTATTCT.

The gene calls are TRBV28 and TRBJ2-7; tentative D call: TRBD2 (6 bases). Germline V gene sequence: CDR1 MDHEN, CDR2 SYDVKM. V lost 7 bases to trimming and J lost 4 bases, with 14 bases between them. The CDR3 extends over 13 amino acids. For the CDR3, the DNA is TGTGCCAGCACCGGTGGCGGGAATTACGAGCAGTACTTC. Amino acid sequence: CASTGGGNYEQYF.

The V and J genes are TRBV29-1 and TRBJ2-1; perhaps TRBD1 as D (6 bases). Per germline, CDR1 SQVTM and CDR2 ANQGSEA. Trimming shortened V by 3 bases and J by 5 bases, and 17 bases separated the two germline ends. The CDR3 contains 15 residues. Here the CDR3 DNA reads TGCAGCGTTGAGCGCCCGGGCAGGGGTAACAATGAGCAGTTCTTC. This gives the protein CSVERPGRGNNEQFF.

In the case of this clonotype: One junction end does not reproduce the germline sequence, and a read error may be involved. The rearrangement uses TRBV29-1 and TRBJ2-7; D is uncertain. The germline V gene has CDR1 SQVTM and CDR2 ANQGSEA. CDR3 size: 16 residues. The CDR3 loop is CNVEDQEATPSHEQYF. In DNA, the CDR3 is TGTAACGTTGAAGATCAAGAGGCCACCCCTTCCCACGAGCAGTACTTC.

The CDR3 spells CSPYEETQYF. DNA for the CDR3: TGCAGTCCCTATGAGGAGACCCAGTACTTC. The chain combines TRBV20-1 with TRBJ2-5, with D uncertain. The CDR3 has 10 amino acids. Germline V gives CDR1 DFQATT, CDR2 SNEGSKA (reference sequence). V lost 8 bases, J lost 5 bases, and 9 bases lay in between.

As to this clonotype: Since a much larger clone is just one base distant, this may be a read error. A read error is likely, as this CDR3 ends without the conserved phenylalanine or tryptophan. The CDR3 coding sequence is TGTGCCAGCAGCTCTCTAGCGGGAAGCAATGAGCAGTTCTTG. Translation gives CASSSLAGSNEQFL. V and J are TRBV7-8 and TRBJ2-1, with 9 positions matching TRBD2. CDR3 length: 14 residues. Germline V gene data show CDR1 as SGHVS and CDR2 as FQNEAQ. V was clipped by 4 bases and J by 6 bases; unmatched bases: 4.

With respect to this clonotype: This may stem from a read error, because a much larger clone lies one nucleotide away. The chain is built from TRBV7-9 and TRBJ2-1; 7 bases align to TRBD2. This CDR3 contains 15 residues. The germline CDR1 and CDR2 sequences are SEHNR and FQNEAQ (reference sequence). CDR3 amino acids: CASRPGTTSYNDQFF. In DNA, the CDR3 is TGTGCCAGCAGGCCCGGGACTACATCCTACAATGATCAGTTCTTC.

Details on this clonotype: An end of the junction differs from the germline gene, which may be a read error. The V gene is TRBV6-1, the J gene TRBJ1-5, with 7 bases identical to TRBD1. This CDR3 region has 14 residues. Germline V gene sequence: CDR1 MNHNS, CDR2 SASEGT. The CDR3: CANSEGGQDQPQHF. The CDR3, as DNA: TGTGCCAACAGTGAAGGAGGACAGGATCAGCCCCAGCATTTT.

This clonotype appeared a single time. A read error may produce the germline difference seen at one junction end. This chain uses TRBV11-2 with TRBJ1-2; 8 bases fit TRBD1. This CDR3 comprises 15 residues. Germline CDR1 SGHAT, CDR2 FQNNGV. In DNA form, the CDR3 reads TGTACCAGCAGTACACAGGGGGGAGGGGGTAATGGCTACACCTTC. Amino acids: CTSSTQGGGGNGYTF.